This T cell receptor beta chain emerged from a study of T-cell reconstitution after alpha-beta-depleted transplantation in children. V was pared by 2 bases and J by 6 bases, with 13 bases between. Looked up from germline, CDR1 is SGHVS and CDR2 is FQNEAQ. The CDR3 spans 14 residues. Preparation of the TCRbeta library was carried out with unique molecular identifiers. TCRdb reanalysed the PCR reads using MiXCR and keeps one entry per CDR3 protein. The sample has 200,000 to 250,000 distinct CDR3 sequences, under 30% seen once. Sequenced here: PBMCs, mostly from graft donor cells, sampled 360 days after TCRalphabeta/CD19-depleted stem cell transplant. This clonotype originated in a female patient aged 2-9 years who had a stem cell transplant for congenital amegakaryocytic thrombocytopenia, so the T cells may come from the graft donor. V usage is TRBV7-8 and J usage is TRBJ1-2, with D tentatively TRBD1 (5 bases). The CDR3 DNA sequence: TGTGCCAGCAGCTTAACAGGTGGGGGAGATGGCTACACCTTC. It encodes CASSLTGGGDGYTF.